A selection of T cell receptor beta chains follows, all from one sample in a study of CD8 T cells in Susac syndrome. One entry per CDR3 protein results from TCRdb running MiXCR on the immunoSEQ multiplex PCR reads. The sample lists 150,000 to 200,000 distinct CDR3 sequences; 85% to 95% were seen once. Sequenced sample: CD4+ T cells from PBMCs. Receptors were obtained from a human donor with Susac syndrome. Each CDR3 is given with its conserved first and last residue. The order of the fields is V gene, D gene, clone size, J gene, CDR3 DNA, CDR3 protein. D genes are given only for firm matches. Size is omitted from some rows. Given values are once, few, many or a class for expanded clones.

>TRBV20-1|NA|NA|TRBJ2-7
TGCAGTGCTTCTGACACGGGGTTCTACGAGCAGTACTTC
CSASDTGFYEQYF
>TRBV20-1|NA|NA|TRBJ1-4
TGCAGTGCTAGAGATACCGGCAGGGCTAATGAAAAACTGTTTTTT
CSARDTGRANEKLFF
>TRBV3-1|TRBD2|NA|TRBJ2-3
TGTGCCAGCAGCCTAGCGGGGGGCCATACCACAGATACGCAGTATTTT
CASSLAGGHTTDTQYF
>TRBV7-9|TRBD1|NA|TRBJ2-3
TGTGCCAGCAGCTTGTACCCGGGACAGCGATACACAGATACGCAGTATTTT
CASSLYPGQRYTDTQYF
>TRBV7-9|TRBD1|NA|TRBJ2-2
TGTGCCAGCAGCTACAGGGGATTTGACACCGGGGAGCTGTTTTTT
CASSYRGFDTGELFF
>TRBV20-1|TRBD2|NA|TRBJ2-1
TGCAGTGCTAGACGGACTAGCGGGGCTGACAATGAGCAGTTCTTC
CSARRTSGADNEQFF
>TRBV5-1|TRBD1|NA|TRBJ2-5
TGCGCCAGCAGCGGCAACAGGGGGCCGGGTGAGACCCAGTACTTC
CASSGNRGPGETQYF
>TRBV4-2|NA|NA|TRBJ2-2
TGTGCCAGCAGCCAGGGGTTCGGGGACGGGGAGCTGTTTTTT
CASSQGFGDGELFF
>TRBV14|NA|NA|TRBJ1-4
TGTGCCAGCCGTAAACGGACGGGACGCCGTGAAAAACTGTTTTTT
CASRKRTGRREKLFF
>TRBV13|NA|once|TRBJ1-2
TGTGCCAGCAGCTTGAAAGGGGGACGCTATGGCTACACCTTC
CASSLKGGRYGYTF
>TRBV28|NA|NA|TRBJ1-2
TGTGCGGCCAGGGCTAACTATGGCTACACCTTC
CAARANYGYTF
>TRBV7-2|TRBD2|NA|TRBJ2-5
TGTGCCAGCAGTTGGAGCGGGAGACCCCAAGAGACCCAGTACTTC
CASSWSGRPQETQYF
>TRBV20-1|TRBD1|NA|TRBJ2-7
TGCAGTGCTAGTCGGGACAGGGACTACGAGCAGTACTTC
CSASRDRDYEQYF
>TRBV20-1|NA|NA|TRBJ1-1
TGCAGTGCTAGAGACAGGCCTATGAACACTGAAGCTTTCTTT
CSARDRPMNTEAFF
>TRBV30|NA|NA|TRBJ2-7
TGTGCCTGTCGATGGGGTTACGAGCAGTACTTC
CACRWGYEQYF
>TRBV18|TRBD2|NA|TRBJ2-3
TGTGCCAGCTCACCGCCACTAGCGGGGGGCACAGATACGCAGTATTTT
CASSPPLAGGTDTQYF
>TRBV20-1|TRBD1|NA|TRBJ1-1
TGCAGTGCTGGGGGAACAGGGGGATCTGAAGCTTTCTTT
CSAGGTGGSEAFF
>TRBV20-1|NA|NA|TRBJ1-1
TGCAGTGCCCCCCCCAAGGGAAGGAACACTGAAGCTTTCTTT
CSAPPKGRNTEAFF
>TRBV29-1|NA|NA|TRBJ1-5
TGCAGCGTTGCTGAGGGGGGGCTTTTGGACAATCAGCCCCAGCATTTT
CSVAEGGLLDNQPQHF
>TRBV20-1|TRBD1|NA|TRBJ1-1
TGCAGTGCCCGGCGTCAGGGGGCGAACACTGAAGCTTTCTTT
CSARRQGANTEAFF
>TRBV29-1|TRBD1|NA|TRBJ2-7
TGCAGCGTTGAAGATCTGGAGACAGGGGATCACGAGCAGTACTTC
CSVEDLETGDHEQYF
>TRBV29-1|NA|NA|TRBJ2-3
TGCAGCGTTGTATTGAGGTTCACAGATACGCAGTATTTT
CSVVLRFTDTQYF